This record concerns one TCR beta chain sequence. The CDR3 runs 15 residues. From germline, CDR1 is SGHRS and CDR2 YFSETQ. Trimming took 2 bases from V and 4 from J, leaving 13 bases between them. This entry comes from a study of blood T cell repertoires in COVID-19. Turning to the study itself: Nucleic acid was either cDNA or gDNA, and it came from T cells, B-cell-depleted T cells, or PBMCs.

TCRdb's table, derived via immunoSEQ multiplex PCR, lists solely in-frame clones and lacks some. The repertoire holds a few hundred thousand clones, with roughly 86% as singletons. The rearrangement joins TRBV5-1 to TRBJ2-1; D is possibly TRBD1 (6 bases). The sequence was obtained from a man aged 55 to 70 with acute or convalescent COVID-19. Sequencing input: peripheral blood. The CDR3 reads CASSLNDRSYNEQFF. CDR3 bases: TGCGCCAGCAGCTTAAACGACAGGTCTTACAATGAGCAGTTCTTC.